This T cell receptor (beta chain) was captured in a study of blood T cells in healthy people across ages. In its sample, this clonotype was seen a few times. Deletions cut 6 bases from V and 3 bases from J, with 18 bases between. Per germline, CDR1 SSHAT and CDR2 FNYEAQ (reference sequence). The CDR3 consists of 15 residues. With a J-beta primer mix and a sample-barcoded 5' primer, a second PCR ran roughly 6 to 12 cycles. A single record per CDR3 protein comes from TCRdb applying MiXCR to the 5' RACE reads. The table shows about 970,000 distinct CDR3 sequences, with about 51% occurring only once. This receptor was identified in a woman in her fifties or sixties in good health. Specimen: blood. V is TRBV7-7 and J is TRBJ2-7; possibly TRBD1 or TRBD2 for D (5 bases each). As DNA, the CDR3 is TGTGCCAGCAGTCAAGGTCCGGGGACCCGCTACGAGCAGTACTTC. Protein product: CASSQGPGTRYEQYF.